The present TCR beta chain was sequenced within a study of tumor-infiltrating lymphocytes in localized non-small cell lung cancer. About the research overall: From each patient, both tumor and uninvolved lung, non-adjacent to tumor, were sampled. General observations from the study: Higher tumor T cell infiltration than in uninvolved lung was supported by TCRbeta sequencing. Tumor T-cell fraction was not associated with recurrence-free survival. Technical variation could not be separated from intratumor heterogeneity here.

This clone has more than one count but fewer than ten. Its antigen is not identified. Repertoires were generated with immunoSEQ multiplex PCR, while TCRdb's copy carries only in-frame clones and drops some. Of about 11,000 clones listed, around 60% were seen once; the top ten hold about 9.7%. V trimming: 6 bases; J trimming: 4 bases; junction bases outside the gene matches: 6. This CDR3 contains 14 residues. Germline CDR1 reads SGHTA; CDR2 reads FQGNSA. The chain carries TRBV7-2 and TRBJ1-2, with TRBD1 identical over 9 bases. Sequenced sample: lung tumor tissue. This receptor was obtained from a human donor with non-small cell lung cancer. CDR3 sequence (DNA): TGTGCCAGCAGATTACAGGGGGCGATCTATGGCTACACCTTC. Protein product: CASRLQGAIYGYTF.